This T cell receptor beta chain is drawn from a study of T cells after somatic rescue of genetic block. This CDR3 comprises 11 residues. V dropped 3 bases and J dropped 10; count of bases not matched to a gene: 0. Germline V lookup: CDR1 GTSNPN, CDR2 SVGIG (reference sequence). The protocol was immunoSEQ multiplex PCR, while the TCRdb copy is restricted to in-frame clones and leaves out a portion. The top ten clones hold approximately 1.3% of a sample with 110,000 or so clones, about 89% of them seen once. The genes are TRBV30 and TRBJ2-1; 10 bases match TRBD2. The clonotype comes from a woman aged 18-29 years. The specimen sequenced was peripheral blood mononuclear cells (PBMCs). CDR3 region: CAWRTSGEQFF. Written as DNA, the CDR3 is TGTGCCTGGAGGACTAGCGGGGAGCAGTTCTTC.